This T cell receptor (beta chain) was documented in a study of blood T cell repertoires in COVID-19. The V gene end was trimmed by 5 bases and the J gene end by 2 bases; junction bases not matched to a gene: 3. This CDR3 is 14 amino acids long. CDR1 is SGHTA and CDR2 is FQGNSA in the germline V gene. In the source study's methods: It was from reference gene primer amplification that nucleated cell counts were estimated. Assay used: immunoSEQ multiplex PCR; TCRdb lists only in-frame clones, some missing. That table supplies the V and J calls and clone size; D and trimming were determined from the DNA. The sample comprises 80,000 or so clones, about 89% of which are singletons, and approximately 1.9% rests with the top ten.

The sample comprised peripheral blood. The source is a woman aged 60-75 years with acute or convalescent COVID-19. The chain combines TRBV7-2 with TRBJ2-7, with TRBD2 identical over 10 bases. In DNA form, the CDR3 reads TGTGCCAGCAGCCTGCTAGCGGGGGCCTACGAGCAGTACTTC. Amino acid sequence: CASSLLAGAYEQYF.